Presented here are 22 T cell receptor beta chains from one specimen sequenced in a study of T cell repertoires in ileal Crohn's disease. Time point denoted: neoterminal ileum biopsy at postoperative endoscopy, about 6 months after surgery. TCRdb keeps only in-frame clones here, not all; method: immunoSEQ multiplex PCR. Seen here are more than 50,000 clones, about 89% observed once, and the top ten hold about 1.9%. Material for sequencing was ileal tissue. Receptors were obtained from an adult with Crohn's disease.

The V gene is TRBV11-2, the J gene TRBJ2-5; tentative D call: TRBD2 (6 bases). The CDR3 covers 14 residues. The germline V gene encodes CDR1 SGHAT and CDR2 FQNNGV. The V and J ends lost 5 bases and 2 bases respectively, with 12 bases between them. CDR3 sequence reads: CASSPIRGQETQYF. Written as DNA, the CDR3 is TGTGCCAGCAGCCCGATCCGGGGGCAAGAGACCCAGTACTTC.

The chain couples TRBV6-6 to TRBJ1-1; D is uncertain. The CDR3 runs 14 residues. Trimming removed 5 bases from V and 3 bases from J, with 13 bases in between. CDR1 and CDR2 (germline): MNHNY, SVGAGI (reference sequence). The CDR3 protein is CASSPRLLDTEAFF. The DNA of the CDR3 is TGTGCCAGCAGTCCCAGGCTCTTGGACACTGAAGCTTTCTTT.

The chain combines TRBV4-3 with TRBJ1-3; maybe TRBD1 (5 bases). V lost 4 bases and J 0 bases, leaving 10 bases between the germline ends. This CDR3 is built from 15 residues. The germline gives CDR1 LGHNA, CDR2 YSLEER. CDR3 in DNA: TGCGCCAGCAGCCGAGGGACTGACTCTGGAAACACCATATATTTT. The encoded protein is CASSRGTDSGNTIYF.

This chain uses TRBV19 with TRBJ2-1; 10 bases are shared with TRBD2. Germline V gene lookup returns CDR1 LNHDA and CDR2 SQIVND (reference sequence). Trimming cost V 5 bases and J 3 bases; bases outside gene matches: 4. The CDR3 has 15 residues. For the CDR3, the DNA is TGTGCCAGTAGTGCGGGACTAGCGTTCTACAATGAGCAGTTCTTC. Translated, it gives CASSAGLAFYNEQFF.

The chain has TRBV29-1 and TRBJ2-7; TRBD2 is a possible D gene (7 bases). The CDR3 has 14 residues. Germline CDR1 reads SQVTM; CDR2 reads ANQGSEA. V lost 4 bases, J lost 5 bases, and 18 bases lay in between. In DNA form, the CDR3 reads TGCAGCGTTGGCCGGGACACGGGAGGCGACGAGCAGTACTTC. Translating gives CSVGRDTGGDEQYF.

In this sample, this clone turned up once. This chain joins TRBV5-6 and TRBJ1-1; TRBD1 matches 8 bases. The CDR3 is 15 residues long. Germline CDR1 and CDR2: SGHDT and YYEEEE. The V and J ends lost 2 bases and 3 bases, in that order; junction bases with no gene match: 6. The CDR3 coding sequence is TGTGCCAGCAGCTTAACAGGGGGAGGGGACACTGAAGCTTTCTTT. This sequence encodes CASSLTGGGDTEAFF.

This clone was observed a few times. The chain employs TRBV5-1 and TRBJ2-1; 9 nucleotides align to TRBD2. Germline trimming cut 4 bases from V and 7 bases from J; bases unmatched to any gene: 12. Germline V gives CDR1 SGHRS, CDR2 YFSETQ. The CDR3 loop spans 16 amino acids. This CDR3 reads CASSPRASGNGNEQFF. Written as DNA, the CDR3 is TGCGCCAGCAGCCCTCGAGCTAGCGGGAATGGTAATGAGCAGTTCTTC.

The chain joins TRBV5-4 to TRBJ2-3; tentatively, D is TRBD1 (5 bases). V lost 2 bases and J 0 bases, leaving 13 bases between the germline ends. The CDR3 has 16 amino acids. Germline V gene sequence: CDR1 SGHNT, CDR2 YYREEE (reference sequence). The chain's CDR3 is CASSLGHSESTDTQYF. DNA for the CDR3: TGTGCCAGCAGCTTAGGACACTCGGAGAGCACAGATACGCAGTATTTT.

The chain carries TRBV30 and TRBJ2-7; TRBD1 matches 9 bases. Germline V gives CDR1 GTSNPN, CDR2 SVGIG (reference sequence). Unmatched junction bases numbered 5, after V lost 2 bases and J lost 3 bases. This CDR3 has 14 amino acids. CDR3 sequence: CAWSTGTGLYEQYF. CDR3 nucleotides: TGTGCCTGGAGTACAGGGACAGGGCTCTACGAGCAGTACTTC.

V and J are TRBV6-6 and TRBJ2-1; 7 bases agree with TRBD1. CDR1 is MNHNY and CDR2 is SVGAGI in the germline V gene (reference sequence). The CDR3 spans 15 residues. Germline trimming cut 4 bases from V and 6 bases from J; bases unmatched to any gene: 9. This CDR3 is CASSLEQGTRNEQFF. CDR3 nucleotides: TGTGCCAGCAGTTTGGAACAGGGGACCCGCAATGAGCAGTTCTTC.

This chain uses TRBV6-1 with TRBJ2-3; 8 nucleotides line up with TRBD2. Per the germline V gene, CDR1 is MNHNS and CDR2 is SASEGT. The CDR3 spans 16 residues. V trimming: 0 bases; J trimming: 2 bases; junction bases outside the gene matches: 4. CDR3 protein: CASSEASGLDTDTQYF. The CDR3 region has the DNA TGTGCCAGCAGTGAAGCCTCGGGACTAGACACAGATACGCAGTATTTT.

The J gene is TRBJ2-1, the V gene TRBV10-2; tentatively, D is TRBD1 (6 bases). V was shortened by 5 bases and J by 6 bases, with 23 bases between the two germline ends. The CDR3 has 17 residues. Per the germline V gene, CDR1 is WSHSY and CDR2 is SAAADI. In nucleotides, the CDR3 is TGCGCCAGCAGTTCGACCTCCGGGACAAAGAGCGGCAATGAGCAGTTCTTC. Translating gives CASSSTSGTKSGNEQFF.

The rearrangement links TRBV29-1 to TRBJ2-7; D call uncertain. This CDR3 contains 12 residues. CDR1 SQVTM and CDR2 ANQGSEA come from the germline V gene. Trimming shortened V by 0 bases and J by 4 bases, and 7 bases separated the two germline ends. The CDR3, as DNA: TGCAGCGTTGAAGATCAGGAATACGAGCAGTACGTC. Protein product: CSVEDQEYEQYV.

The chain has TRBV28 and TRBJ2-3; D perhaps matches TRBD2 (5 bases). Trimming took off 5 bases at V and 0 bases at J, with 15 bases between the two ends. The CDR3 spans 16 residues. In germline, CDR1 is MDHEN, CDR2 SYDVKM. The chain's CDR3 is CASSLARSTSTDTQYF. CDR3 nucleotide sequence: TGTGCCAGCAGTCTAGCCAGGAGCACTAGCACAGATACGCAGTATTTT.

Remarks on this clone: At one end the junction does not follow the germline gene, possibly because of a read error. CDR3: CASSPRQGPNEQFF. The CDR3 nucleotides are TGTGCTAGCAGCCCTAGACAGGGACCCAATGAGCAGTTCTTC. The J gene is TRBJ2-1, the V gene TRBV7-7; 7 bases agree with TRBD1. The V gene's germline CDR1 is SSHAT and CDR2 FNYEAQ (reference sequence). The CDR3 is 14 amino acids.

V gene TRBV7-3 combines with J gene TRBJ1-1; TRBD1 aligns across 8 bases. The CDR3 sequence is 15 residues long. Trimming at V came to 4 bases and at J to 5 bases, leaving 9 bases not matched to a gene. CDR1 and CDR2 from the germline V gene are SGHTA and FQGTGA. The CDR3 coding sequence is TGTGCCAGCAGCTCTAATCAGGGGGCTTTAACTGAAGCTTTCTTT. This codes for CASSSNQGALTEAFF.

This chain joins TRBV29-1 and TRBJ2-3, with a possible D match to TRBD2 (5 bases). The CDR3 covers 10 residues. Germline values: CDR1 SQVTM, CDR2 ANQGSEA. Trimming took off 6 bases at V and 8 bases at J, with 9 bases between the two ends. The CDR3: CSVTAGTQYF. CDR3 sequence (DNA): TGCAGCGTAACCGCGGGTACGCAGTATTTT.

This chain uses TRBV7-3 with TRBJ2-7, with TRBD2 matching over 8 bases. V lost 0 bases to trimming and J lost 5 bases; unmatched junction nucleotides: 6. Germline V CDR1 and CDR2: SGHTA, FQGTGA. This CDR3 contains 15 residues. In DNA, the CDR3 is TGTGCCAGCAGCTTAACTCGTAGCGGGACCGACGAGCAGTACTTC. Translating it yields CASSLTRSGTDEQYF.

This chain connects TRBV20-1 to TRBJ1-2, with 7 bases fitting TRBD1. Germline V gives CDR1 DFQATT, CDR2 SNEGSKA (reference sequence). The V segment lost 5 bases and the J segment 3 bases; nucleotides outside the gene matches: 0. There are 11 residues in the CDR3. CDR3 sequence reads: CSAGQDYGYTF. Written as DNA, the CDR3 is TGCAGTGCTGGACAGGACTATGGCTACACCTTC.

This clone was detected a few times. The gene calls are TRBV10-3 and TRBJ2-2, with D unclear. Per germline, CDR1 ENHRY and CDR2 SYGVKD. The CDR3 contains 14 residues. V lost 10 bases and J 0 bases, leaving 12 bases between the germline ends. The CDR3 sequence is CASLLSANTGELFF. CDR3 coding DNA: TGTGCCAGTTTGTTATCCGCGAACACCGGGGAGCTGTTTTTT.

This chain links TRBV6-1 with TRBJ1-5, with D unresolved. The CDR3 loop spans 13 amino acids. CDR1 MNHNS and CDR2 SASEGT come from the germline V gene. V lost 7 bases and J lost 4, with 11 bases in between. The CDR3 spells CASTVASNQPQHF. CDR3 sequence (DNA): TGTGCCAGCACCGTGGCTAGTAATCAGCCCCAGCATTTT.

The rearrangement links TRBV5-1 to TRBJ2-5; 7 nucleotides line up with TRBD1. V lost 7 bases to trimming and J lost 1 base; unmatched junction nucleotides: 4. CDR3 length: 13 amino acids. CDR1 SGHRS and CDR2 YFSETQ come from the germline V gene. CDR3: CASRRTGQETQYF. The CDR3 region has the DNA TGCGCCAGCCGTCGGACAGGCCAAGAGACCCAGTACTTC.